This T cell receptor (beta chain) appears in the sequencing data of a study of blood T cell repertoires in COVID-19. Across the whole study: The samples span acute and convalescent COVID-19 from the United States, Italy and Spain. In each case, the material was cDNA or gDNA derived from T cells, B-cell-depleted T cells, or PBMCs.

The CDR3 spans 14 residues. Germline CDR1 and CDR2: MNHEY and SVGAGI. The V end was cut by 7 bases, the J end by 1 base, with 14 bases between. In the study's own analysis: Nucleated cell counts were estimated from reference gene primer amplification. Assay used: immunoSEQ multiplex PCR; TCRdb lists only in-frame clones, some missing. D and trimming were read from the DNA, whereas the V and J calls and clone size are those reported in that table. The sample shows hundreds of thousands of clones, more than 75% of them seen only once. The genes are TRBV6-5 and TRBJ2-7, with D perhaps matching TRBD2 (5 bases). This TCR came from an older woman who had recovered from COVID-19. Sequencing was performed on peripheral blood. CDR3 residues: CASNLSGKSYEQYF. The CDR3 DNA follows: TGTGCCAGCAATCTGTCGGGGAAATCCTACGAGCAGTACTTC.